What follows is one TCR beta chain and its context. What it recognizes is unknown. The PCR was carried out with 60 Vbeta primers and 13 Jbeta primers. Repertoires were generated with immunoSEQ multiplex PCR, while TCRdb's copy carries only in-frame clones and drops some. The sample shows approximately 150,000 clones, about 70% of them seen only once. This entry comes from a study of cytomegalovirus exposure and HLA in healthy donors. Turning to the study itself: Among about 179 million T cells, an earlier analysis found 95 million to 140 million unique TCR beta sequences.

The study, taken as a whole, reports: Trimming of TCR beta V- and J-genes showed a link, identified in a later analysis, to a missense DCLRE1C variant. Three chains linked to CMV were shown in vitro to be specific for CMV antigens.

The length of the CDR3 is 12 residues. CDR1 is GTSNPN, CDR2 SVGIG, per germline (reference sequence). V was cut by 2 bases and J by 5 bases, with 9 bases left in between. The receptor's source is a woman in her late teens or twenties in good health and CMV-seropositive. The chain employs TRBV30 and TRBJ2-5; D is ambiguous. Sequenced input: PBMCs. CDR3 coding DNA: TGTGCCTGGAGTAGAGTCGTGGAGACCCAGTACTTC. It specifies CAWSRVVETQYF.